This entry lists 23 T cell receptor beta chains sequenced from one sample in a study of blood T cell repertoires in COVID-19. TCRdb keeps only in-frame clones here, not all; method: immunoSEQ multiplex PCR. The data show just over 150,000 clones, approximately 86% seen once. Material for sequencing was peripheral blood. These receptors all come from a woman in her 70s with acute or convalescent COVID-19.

Here the CDR3 DNA reads TGTGCCACCAGTTTTGGCGGGGGGGCCGTGAATGAGCAGTTCTTC. It is translated as CATSFGGGAVNEQFF. V is TRBV24-1 and J is TRBJ2-1; 9 nucleotides match TRBD2. The CDR3 length is 15 residues. J was trimmed by 7 bases and V by 6 bases; bases with no gene match: 9. The germline CDR1 and CDR2 sequences are KGHDR and SFDVKD.

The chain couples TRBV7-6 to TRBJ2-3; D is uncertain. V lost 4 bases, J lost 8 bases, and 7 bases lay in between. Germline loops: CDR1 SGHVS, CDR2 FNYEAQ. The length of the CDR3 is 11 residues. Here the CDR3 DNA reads TGTGCCAGCAGCTCGACTCTTACGCAGTATTTT. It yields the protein CASSSTLTQYF.

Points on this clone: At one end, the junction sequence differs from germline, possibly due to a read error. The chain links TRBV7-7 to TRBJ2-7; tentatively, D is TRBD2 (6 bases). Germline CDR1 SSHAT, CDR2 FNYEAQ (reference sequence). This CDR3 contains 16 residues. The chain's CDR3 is CASSPIRTGGGNEQYF. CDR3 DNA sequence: TGTGCTAGCAGCCCAATTAGGACCGGGGGTGGGAACGAGCAGTACTTC.

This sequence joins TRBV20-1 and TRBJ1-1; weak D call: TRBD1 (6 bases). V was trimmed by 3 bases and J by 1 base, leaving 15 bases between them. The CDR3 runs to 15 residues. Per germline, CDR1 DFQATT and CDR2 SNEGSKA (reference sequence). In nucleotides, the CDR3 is TGCAGTGCTAGTCCAGGGGCGGTGCGGAACACTGAAGCTTTCTTT. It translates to CSASPGAVRNTEAFF.

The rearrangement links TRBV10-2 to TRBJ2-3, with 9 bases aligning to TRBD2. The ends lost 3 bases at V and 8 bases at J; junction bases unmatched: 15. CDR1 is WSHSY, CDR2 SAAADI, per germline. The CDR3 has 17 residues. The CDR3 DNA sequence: TGCGCCAGCAGTGAAAGTAGCGGGGGAGGCCGCATGGGTACGCAGTATTTT. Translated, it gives CASSESSGGGRMGTQYF.

The CDR3 loop reads CASSSIASDTQYF. CDR3 nucleotide sequence: TGTGCCAGCAGCTCTATTGCCTCAGATACGCAGTATTTT. The chain links TRBV7-9 to TRBJ2-3; D remains unclear. The V gene's germline CDR1 is SEHNR and CDR2 FQNEAQ (reference sequence). V lost 4 bases and J 4 bases, leaving 9 bases between the germline ends. The CDR3 has 13 residues.

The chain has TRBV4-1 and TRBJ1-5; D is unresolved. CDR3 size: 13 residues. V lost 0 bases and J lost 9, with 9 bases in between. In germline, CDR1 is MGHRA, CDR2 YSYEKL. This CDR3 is CASSQEDRGPQHF. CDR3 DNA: TGCGCCAGCAGCCAAGAGGACCGGGGGCCCCAGCATTTT.

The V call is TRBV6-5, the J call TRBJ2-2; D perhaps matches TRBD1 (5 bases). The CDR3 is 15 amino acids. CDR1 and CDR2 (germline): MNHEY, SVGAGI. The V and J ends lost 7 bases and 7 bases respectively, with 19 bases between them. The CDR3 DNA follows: TGTGCCAGCACCCCTAGGGGCATAGCCCTCGGGGAGCTGTTTTTT. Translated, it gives CASTPRGIALGELFF.

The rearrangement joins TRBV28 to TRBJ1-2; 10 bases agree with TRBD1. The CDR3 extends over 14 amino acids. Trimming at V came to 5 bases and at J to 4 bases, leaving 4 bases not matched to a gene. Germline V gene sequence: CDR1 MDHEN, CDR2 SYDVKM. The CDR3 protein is CASSRDRGIYGYTF. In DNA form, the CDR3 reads TGTGCCAGCAGTCGGGACAGGGGAATCTATGGCTACACCTTC.

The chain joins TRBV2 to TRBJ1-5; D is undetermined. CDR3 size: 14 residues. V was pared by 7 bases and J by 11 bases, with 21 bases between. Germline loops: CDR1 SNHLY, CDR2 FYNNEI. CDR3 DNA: TGTGCCAGCACCCAACGGGGATCCTCAGAAGCCCAGCATTTT. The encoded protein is CASTQRGSSEAQHF. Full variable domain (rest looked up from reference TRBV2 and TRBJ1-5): EPEVTQTPSHQVTQMGQEVILRCVPISNHLYFYWYRQILGQKVEFLVSFYNNEISEKSEIFDDQFSVERPDGSNFTLKIRSTKLEDSAMYFCASTQRGSSEAQHFGDGTRLSIL.

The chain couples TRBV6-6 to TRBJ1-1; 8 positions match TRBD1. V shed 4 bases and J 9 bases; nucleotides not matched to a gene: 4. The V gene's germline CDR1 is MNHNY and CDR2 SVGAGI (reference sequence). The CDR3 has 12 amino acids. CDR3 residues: CASSSGGEKAFF. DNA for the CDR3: TGTGCCAGCAGTTCAGGGGGCGAAAAAGCTTTCTTT.

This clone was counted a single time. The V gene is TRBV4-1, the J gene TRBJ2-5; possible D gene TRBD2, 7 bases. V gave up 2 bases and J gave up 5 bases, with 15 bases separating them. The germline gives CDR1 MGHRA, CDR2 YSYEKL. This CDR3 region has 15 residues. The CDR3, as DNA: TGCGCCAGCAGCCAAAAGGGGGGGGCCGGGGAGACCCAGTACTTC. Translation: CASSQKGGAGETQYF.

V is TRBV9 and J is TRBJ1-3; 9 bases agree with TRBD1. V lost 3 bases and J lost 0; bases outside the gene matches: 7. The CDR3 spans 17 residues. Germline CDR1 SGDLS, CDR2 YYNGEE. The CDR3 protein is CASSDPRDRVSGNTIYF. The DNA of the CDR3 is TGTGCCAGCAGCGACCCCCGGGACAGGGTCTCTGGAAACACCATATATTTT.

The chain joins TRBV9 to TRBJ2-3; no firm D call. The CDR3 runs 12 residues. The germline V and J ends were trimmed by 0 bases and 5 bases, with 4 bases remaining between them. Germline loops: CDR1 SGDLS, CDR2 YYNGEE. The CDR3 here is CASSVGKDTQYF. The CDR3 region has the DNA TGTGCCAGCAGCGTAGGTAAAGATACGCAGTATTTT.

This CDR3 reads CASSLSGTGAEAFF. CDR3 nucleotide sequence: TGTGCCAGCAGCTTATCCGGGACAGGGGCTGAAGCTTTCTTT. The rearrangement uses TRBV7-9 and TRBJ1-1; TRBD1 matches at 10 bases. The CDR3 has 14 amino acids. V was pared by 2 bases and J by 6 bases, with 3 bases of the junction left unmatched. Germline values: CDR1 SEHNR, CDR2 FQNEAQ (reference sequence).

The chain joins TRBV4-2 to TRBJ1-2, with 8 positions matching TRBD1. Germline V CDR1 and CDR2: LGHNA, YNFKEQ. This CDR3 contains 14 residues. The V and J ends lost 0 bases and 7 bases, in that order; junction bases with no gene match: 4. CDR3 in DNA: TGTGCCAGCAGCCAAGATCAGGGGGCGGGTGGCTACACCTTC. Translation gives CASSQDQGAGGYTF.

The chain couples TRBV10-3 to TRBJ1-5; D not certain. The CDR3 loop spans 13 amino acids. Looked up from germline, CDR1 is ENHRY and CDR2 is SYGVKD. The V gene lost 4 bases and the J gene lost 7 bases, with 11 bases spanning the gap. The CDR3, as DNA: TGTGCCATCAGTGGCGGATTCCTACAGCCCCAGCATTTT. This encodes CAISGGFLQPQHF.

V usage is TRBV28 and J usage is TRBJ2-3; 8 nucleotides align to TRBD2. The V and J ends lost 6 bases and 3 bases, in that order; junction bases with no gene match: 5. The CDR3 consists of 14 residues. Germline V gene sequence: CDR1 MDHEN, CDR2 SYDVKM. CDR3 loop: CASSQASGTDTQYF. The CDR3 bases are TGTGCCAGCAGCCAAGCTAGCGGGACAGATACGCAGTATTTT.

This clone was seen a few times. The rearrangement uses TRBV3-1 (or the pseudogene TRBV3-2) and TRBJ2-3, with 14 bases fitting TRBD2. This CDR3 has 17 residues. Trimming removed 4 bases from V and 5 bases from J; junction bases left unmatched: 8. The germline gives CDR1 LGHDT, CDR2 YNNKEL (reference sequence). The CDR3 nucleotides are TGTGCCAGCAGCCTGGGGCTTGGGACTAGCGGGGGAGATACGCAGTATTTT. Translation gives CASSLGLGTSGGDTQYF.

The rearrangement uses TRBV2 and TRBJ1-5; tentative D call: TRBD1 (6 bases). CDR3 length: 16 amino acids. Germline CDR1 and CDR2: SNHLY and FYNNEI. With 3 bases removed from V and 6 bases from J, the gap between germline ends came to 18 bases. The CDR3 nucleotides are TGTGCCAGCAGTGATGGGATACAGGGTAGAGGTCAGCCCCAGCATTTT. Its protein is CASSDGIQGRGQPQHF.

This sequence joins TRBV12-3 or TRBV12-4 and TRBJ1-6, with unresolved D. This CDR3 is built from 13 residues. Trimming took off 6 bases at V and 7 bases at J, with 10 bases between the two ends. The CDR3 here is CASSTWENSPLHF. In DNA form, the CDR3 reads TGTGCCAGCAGCACATGGGAGAATTCACCCCTCCACTTT.

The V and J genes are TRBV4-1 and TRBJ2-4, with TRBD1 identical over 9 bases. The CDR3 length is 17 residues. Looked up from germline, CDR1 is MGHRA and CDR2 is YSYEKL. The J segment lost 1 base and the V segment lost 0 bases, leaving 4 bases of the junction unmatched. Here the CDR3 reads CASSQDWTGVAKNIQYF. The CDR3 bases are TGCGCCAGCAGCCAAGATTGGACAGGGGTGGCCAAAAACATTCAGTACTTC.

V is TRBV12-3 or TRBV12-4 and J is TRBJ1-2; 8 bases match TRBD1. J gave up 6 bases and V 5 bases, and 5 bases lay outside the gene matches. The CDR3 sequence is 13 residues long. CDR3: CASSKTGVHGYTF. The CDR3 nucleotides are TGTGCCAGCAGTAAGACAGGGGTCCATGGCTACACCTTC.